The rows below give T cell receptor beta chains drawn from one sample of a study of response to subunit inactivated influenza vaccine. TCRdb used MiXCR to reprocess the RT-PCR reads, holding one entry per CDR3 protein. The sample holds more than 150,000 distinct CDR3 sequences, around 10% seen once. The sequencing used CD8+ T cells sorted from PBMCs, collected less than 30 months after vaccination. These receptors all come from a man in his fifties or sixties who received an inactivated influenza vaccine. Each CDR3 is given with its conserved first and last residue. The order of the fields is clone size, V gene, D gene, J gene, CDR3 DNA, CDR3 protein. D genes are given only for firm matches. Size values are once, few and many counts, or a class for expanded clones, and some rows have none.

NA	TRBV9	NA	TRBJ1-2	TGTGCCAGCAGCGTAGTACAGTTCCGCCTCTCCTTC	CASSVVQFRLSF
few	TRBV5-1	NA	TRBJ1-2	TGCGCCAGCAGCCGCTGGGACCGACCAGAACTTGGCTACACCTTC	CASSRWDRPELGYTF
few	TRBV2	NA	TRBJ1-5	TGTGCCAGCGACGCGGGGGATCAGCCCCAGCATTTT	CASDAGDQPQHF
NA	TRBV11-2	NA	TRBJ1-2	TGTGCCAGCAGCCCTGGGATACCAGCTAACTATGGCTACACCTTC	CASSPGIPANYGYTF
NA	TRBV15	NA	TRBJ2-1	TGTGCCACCAGCAGAGCTCGAGGGCTTGAGCAGTTCTTC	CATSRARGLEQFF
few	TRBV4-3	NA	TRBJ1-6	TGCGCCAGCAGCCTAGACGTGCCGCAGGGCATCAATTCACCCCTCCACTTT	CASSLDVPQGINSPLHF
few	TRBV25-1	NA	TRBJ2-2	TGTGCCAGCAGTGGCACGAACACCGGGGAGCTGTTTTTT	CASSGTNTGELFF
NA	TRBV12-3/TRBV12-4	TRBD2	TRBJ2-1	TGTGCCAGCAGGGGACTAAGCGGGGTACCCTACAATGAGCAGTTCTTC	CASRGLSGVPYNEQFF
few	TRBV9	TRBD1	TRBJ2-6	TGTGCCAGCAGACCCACGACAGGGAGCTCTGGGGCCAACGTCCTGACTTTC	CASRPTTGSSGANVLTF
many	TRBV4-2	NA	TRBJ1-1	TGTGCCAGCAGCCCATCCGACAGATCCAACACTGAAGCTTTCTTT	CASSPSDRSNTEAFF
NA	TRBV20-1	TRBD2	TRBJ2-3	TGCAGTGTCACCGGGACTAGCGGACGAGATCCCGATACGCAGTATTTT	CSVTGTSGRDPDTQYF
few	TRBV20-1	NA	TRBJ2-1	TGCAGTGCTCCCCCAGGGGGAGGGTACAATGAGCAGTTCTTC	CSAPPGGGYNEQFF
NA	TRBV5-6	NA	TRBJ1-4	TGTGCCAGCAGCTTGGCCCCTCGGGGAGCAACTAATGAAAAACTGTTTTTT	CASSLAPRGATNEKLFF
NA	TRBV6-6	NA	TRBJ2-1	TGTGCCAGCAGTTACTCTGCTGTCAATGAGCAGTTCTTC	CASSYSAVNEQFF
few	TRBV5-1	TRBD1	TRBJ2-5	TGCGCCAGCAGCCCCAAAGGGACAGGGGCCTTCCAAGAGACCCAGTACTTC	CASSPKGTGAFQETQYF
few	TRBV4-1	TRBD2	TRBJ2-3	TGCGCCAGCATACCCAGCGGGGGGGCCACAGATACGCAGTATTTT	CASIPSGGATDTQYF
few	TRBV6-5	NA	TRBJ2-7	TGTGCCAGCAGTTTTCACAGGGAGTCCTACGAGCAGTACTTC	CASSFHRESYEQYF
NA	TRBV30	NA	TRBJ2-5	TGTGCCTGGGCCTCAGGGGTGACACCCCAAGAGACCCAGTACTTC	CAWASGVTPQETQYF
few	TRBV5-1	TRBD1	TRBJ1-1	TGCGCCAGCAGCCTCATGCAGACAGGGAGAGGGGGGAACACTGAAGCTTTCTTT	CASSLMQTGRGGNTEAFF
NA	TRBV25-1	TRBD1	TRBJ2-7	TGTGCCAGCAGTGCTAGACAGGGGTCCTCCTACGAGCAGTACTTC	CASSARQGSSYEQYF
few	TRBV4-3	NA	TRBJ2-2	TGCGCCAGCAGCCCAGTGACAGGGAACACCGGGGAGCTGTTTTTT	CASSPVTGNTGELFF
NA	TRBV6-2/TRBV6-3	NA	TRBJ1-1	TGTGCCAGCAGTTACCGAGGACTCATTGAAGCTTTCTTT	CASSYRGLIEAFF
NA	TRBV6-2/TRBV6-3	NA	TRBJ2-3	TGTGCCAGCAGCCAGATATCGGCCACAGATACGCAGTATTTT	CASSQISATDTQYF
NA	TRBV27	NA	TRBJ2-1	TGTGCCAGCAGTTTGCAGTTTAGTACGTCCTACAATGAGCAGTTCTTC	CASSLQFSTSYNEQFF
NA	TRBV3-1	TRBD1	TRBJ1-1	TGTGCCAGCAGCAAAGGACAGGGGGCATGGATGAACACTGAAGCTTTCTTT	CASSKGQGAWMNTEAFF
few	TRBV28	NA	TRBJ2-5	TGTGCCAGCAGTTTAGCAGAAGAGACCCAGTACTTC	CASSLAEETQYF
NA	TRBV7-2	TRBD2	TRBJ2-3	TGTGCCAGCAGCTGGGGTGCGGGACTAGCGACAGATACGCAGTATTTT	CASSWGAGLATDTQYF
many	TRBV28	TRBD2	TRBJ2-3	TGTGCCAGCAGTTTACTCCTAGCGGGAGGGGGGGATACGCAGTATTTT	CASSLLLAGGGDTQYF
NA	TRBV5-1	NA	TRBJ2-7	TGCGCCAGCCGGTCTCCGGGAGATTTTTACGAGCAGTACTTC	CASRSPGDFYEQYF
NA	TRBV15	NA	TRBJ2-3	TGTGCCACCAGCAGTACCCGGGCTAGCGTGGCTACGCAGTATTTT	CATSSTRASVATQYF
few	TRBV29-1	NA	TRBJ2-5	TGCAGCGTTAGACCGATCGGAGAGACCCAGTACTTC	CSVRPIGETQYF
few	TRBV6-2/TRBV6-3	TRBD1	TRBJ2-7	TGTGCCAGCAGTATATTACAGGGGTCCGTGGACGAGCAGTACTTC	CASSILQGSVDEQYF
NA	TRBV6-5	NA	TRBJ2-2	TGTGCCAGCAGTTACCGGGTAGTTATCGACACCGGGGAGCTGTTTTTT	CASSYRVVIDTGELFF
many	TRBV7-3	TRBD2	TRBJ2-1	TGTGCCAGCAGCTTAACGGGGGTAGCGGGAGCCGACAATGAGCAGTTCTTC	CASSLTGVAGADNEQFF
NA	TRBV11-2	NA	TRBJ2-5	TGTGCCAGCAGCTTATGGACTTCGAGGGGGGAGACCCAGTACTTC	CASSLWTSRGETQYF
few	TRBV7-7	TRBD1	TRBJ2-7	TGTGCTAGCAGCCCGACAGGGGCGGCCTACGAGCAGTACTTC	CASSPTGAAYEQYF
many	TRBV6-5	NA	TRBJ2-1	TGTGCCAGCAGTTACTCGACGGGGCTTGGGTATGAGCAGTTCTTC	CASSYSTGLGYEQFF
NA	TRBV20-1	TRBD2	TRBJ2-1	TGCAGTGCCGAATCTCTAGCGGGGGGACCCTTTGATGAGCAGTTCTTC	CSAESLAGGPFDEQFF
few	TRBV20-1	TRBD1	TRBJ2-4	TGCAGTGCTAGAGATCGCCGGGACAGGGGGCAAAACATTCAGTACTTC	CSARDRRDRGQNIQYF
NA	TRBV5-4	TRBD2	TRBJ2-3	TGTGCCAGCAGCTTGATTGGGACTAGGAAGGATACGCAGTATTTT	CASSLIGTRKDTQYF
many	TRBV19	NA	TRBJ1-5	TGTGCCAGTCAACACAGGGCTGGGAGCAATCAGCCCCAGCATTTT	CASQHRAGSNQPQHF
NA	TRBV27	TRBD2	TRBJ2-1	TGTGCCAGCAGTTTAACAGCTAGCGGGAGTACGAATGAGCAGTTCTTC	CASSLTASGSTNEQFF
few	TRBV29-1	NA	TRBJ2-6	TGCAGCGTCGCAGGGGCTAGAGGGGCCAACGTCCTGACTTTC	CSVAGARGANVLTF
many	TRBV6-5	NA	TRBJ1-5	TGTGCCAGCAGTTACTCATCAGGCCCCAATCAGCCCCAGCATTTT	CASSYSSGPNQPQHF
many	TRBV7-2	NA	TRBJ2-1	TGTGCCAGCAGCTCGCTGTCTACCTCCTACAATGAGCAGTTCTTC	CASSSLSTSYNEQFF
NA	TRBV6-5	NA	TRBJ2-3	TGTGCCAGCAGTTACTCACGGGGCGCGGGTACAGATACGCAGTATTTT	CASSYSRGAGTDTQYF
NA	TRBV4-3	NA	TRBJ2-4	TGCGCCAGCAGCCAAGATTTAGGCCCGGGGAACATTCAGTACTTC	CASSQDLGPGNIQYF
few	TRBV9	NA	TRBJ2-3	TGTGCCAGCAGTTCCTTTCGGGAGAGTAGTGGTACGCAGTATTTT	CASSSFRESSGTQYF
NA	TRBV6-5	NA	TRBJ2-1	TGTGCCAGCAGTTACATGCGGGGGCACGACAATGAGCAGTTCTTC	CASSYMRGHDNEQFF
NA	TRBV12-3/TRBV12-4	NA	TRBJ1-1	TGTGCCAGCAGTTCCCTCGCTGAAGCTTTCTTT	CASSSLAEAFF
NA	TRBV20-1	NA	TRBJ1-2	TGCAGTGCTTCCCCATCCCCGGGGGGACAAAACTATGGCTACACCTTC	CSASPSPGGQNYGYTF
NA	TRBV20-1	TRBD1	TRBJ2-7	TGCAGTGCTAGAGATCTGGGGGACAGGGTCAGGTCCTACGAGCAGTACTTC	CSARDLGDRVRSYEQYF
many	TRBV3-1	TRBD1	TRBJ1-5	TGTGCCAGCAGCCAGCGCAGGGGGTGGAATCAGCCCCAGCATTTT	CASSQRRGWNQPQHF
many	TRBV2	NA	TRBJ2-1	TGTGCCAGCAGCGAAAAGGGTGAGCAGTTCTTC	CASSEKGEQFF
NA	TRBV6-2/TRBV6-3	NA	TRBJ2-4	TGTGCCAGCAGTTACGAGCCAGGGAAAAACATTCAGTACTTC	CASSYEPGKNIQYF
NA	TRBV4-2	NA	TRBJ2-7	TGTGCCAGCAGCCAAGGAATCACCTACGAGCAGTACTTC	CASSQGITYEQYF
NA	TRBV6-5	TRBD1	TRBJ2-3	TGTGCCAGCAGTTCGGGGATCAGGGACAGGGGAAAAACAGATACGCAGTATTTT	CASSSGIRDRGKTDTQYF